This T cell receptor (beta chain) was found in a study of blood T cell repertoires in COVID-19. The repertoire was sequenced with immunoSEQ multiplex PCR; TCRdb's copy has only in-frame clones and lacks some. The sample includes roughly 92,000 clones, about 90% of them seen just once. V was trimmed by 3 bases and J by 6 bases, leaving 4 bases between them. This CDR3 has 11 amino acids. The source is a human donor with acute or convalescent COVID-19. The donor label of this sample is uncertain. The source material was peripheral blood. The V and J genes are TRBV12-3 or TRBV12-4 and TRBJ2-3; no clear D gene. The CDR3 is CASSLSDTQYF. The CDR3 nucleotides read TGTGCCAGCAGTTTGTCTGATACGCAGTATTTT.